This entry describes one T cell receptor beta chain. Antigen specificity is unknown. The data belong to a study of T cell responses to AZD1222 COVID-19 vaccine. Whole-study findings and limits: Vaccine-associated CD4 TCRs ranged over spike, dominating at 160-218 and 743-854.

Clones were sequenced by immunoSEQ multiplex PCR, and TCRdb holds only the in-frame ones, with some missing. This table holds about 140,000 clones, approximately 93% found once. The sequence was obtained from an adult who had recovered from COVID-19. The sequenced sample was peripheral blood, obtained after recovery from COVID-19.

The CDR3 region is CASSPLGTNTGELFF. Written as DNA, the CDR3 is TGTGCCAGCAGCCCCTTGGGGACGAACACCGGGGAGCTGTTTTTT. The chain employs TRBV5-4 and TRBJ2-2; D call uncertain. Germline CDR1 and CDR2: SGHNT and YYREEE (reference sequence). The V and J ends lost 4 bases and 0 bases respectively, with 10 bases between them. The CDR3 loop spans 15 amino acids.